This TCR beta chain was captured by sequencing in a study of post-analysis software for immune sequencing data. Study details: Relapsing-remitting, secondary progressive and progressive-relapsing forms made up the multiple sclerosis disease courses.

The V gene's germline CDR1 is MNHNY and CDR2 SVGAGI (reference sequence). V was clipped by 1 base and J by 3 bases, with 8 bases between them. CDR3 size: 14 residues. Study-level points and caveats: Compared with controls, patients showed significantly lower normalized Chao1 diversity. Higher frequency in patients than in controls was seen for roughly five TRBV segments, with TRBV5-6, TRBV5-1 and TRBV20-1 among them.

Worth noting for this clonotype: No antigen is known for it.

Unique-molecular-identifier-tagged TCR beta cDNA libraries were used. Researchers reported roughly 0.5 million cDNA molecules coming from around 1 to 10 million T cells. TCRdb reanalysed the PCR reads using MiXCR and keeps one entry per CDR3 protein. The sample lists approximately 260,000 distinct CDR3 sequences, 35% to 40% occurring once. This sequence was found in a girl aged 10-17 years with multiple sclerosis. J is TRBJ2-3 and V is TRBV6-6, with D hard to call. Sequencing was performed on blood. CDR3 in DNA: TGTGCCAGCAGTTACTTCGATCAGACAGATACGCAGTATTTT. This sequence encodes CASSYFDQTDTQYF.